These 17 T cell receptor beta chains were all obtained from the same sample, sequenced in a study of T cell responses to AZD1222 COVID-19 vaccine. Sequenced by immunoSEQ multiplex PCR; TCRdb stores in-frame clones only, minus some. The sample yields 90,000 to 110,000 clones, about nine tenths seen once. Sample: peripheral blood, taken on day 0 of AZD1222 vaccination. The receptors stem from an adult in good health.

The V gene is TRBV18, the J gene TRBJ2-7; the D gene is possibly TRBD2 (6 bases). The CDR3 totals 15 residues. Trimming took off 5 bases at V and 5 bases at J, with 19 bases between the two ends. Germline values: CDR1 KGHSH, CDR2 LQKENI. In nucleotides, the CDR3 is TGTGCCAGCTCAGTTATTGGCGGGGCCGGCAACGAGCAGTACTTC. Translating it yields CASSVIGGAGNEQYF.

The CDR3 DNA reads TGTGCCAGCAGTAATACAGGGGGCCCTCCCTACAATGAGCAGTTCTTC. Amino acid sequence: CASSNTGGPPYNEQFF. The chain recombines TRBV7-9 with TRBJ2-1; TRBD1 matches 9 bases. V was pared by 6 bases and J by 2 bases, with 8 bases of the junction left unmatched. The CDR3 loop spans 16 amino acids. From germline, CDR1 is SEHNR and CDR2 FQNEAQ (reference sequence).

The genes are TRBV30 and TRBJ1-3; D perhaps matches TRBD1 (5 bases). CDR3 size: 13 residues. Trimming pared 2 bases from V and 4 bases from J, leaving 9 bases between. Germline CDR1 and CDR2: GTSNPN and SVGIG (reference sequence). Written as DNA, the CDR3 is TGTGCCTGGAGTTGGGGCGTCGGAAACACCATATATTTT. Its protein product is CAWSWGVGNTIYF. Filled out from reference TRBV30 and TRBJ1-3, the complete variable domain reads SQTIHQWPATLVQPVGSPLSLECTVEGTSNPNLYWYRQAAGRGLQLLFYSVGIGQISSEVPQNLSASRPQDRQFILSSKKLLLSDSGFYLCAWSWGVGNTIYFGEGSWLTVV.

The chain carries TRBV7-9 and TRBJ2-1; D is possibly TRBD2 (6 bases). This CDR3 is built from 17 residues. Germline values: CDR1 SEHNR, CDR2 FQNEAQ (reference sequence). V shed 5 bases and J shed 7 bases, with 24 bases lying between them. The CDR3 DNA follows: TGTGCCAGCAGCCCCCGTTGGAGGGTGGTTGGGGGGAATGAGCAGTTCTTC. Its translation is CASSPRWRVVGGNEQFF.

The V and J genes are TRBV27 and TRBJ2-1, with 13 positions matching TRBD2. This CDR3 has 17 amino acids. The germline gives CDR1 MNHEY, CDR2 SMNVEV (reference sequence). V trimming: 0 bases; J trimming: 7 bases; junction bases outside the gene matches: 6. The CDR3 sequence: CASSLSPGTSGNNEQFF. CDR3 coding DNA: TGTGCCAGCAGTTTATCTCCGGGGACTAGCGGGAATAATGAGCAGTTCTTC.

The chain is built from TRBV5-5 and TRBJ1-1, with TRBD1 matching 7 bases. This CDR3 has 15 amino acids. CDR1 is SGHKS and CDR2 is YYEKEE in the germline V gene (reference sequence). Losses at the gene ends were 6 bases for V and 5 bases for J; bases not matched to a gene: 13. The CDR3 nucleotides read TGTGCCAGCACCCCCCAGACCACAGGGGTGACTGAAGCTTTCTTT. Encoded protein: CASTPQTTGVTEAFF. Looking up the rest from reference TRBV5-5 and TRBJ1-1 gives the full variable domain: DAGVTQSPTHLIKTRGQQVTLRCSPISGHKSVSWYQQVLGQGPQFIFQYYEKEERGRGNFPDRFSARQFPNYSSELNVNALLLGDSALYLCASTPQTTGVTEAFFGQGTRLTVV.

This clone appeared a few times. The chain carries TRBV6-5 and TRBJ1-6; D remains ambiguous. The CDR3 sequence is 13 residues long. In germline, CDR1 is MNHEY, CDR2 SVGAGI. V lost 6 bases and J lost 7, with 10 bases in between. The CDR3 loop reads CASSSSGNSPLHF. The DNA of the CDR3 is TGTGCCAGCAGCTCATCCGGGAATTCACCCCTCCACTTT.

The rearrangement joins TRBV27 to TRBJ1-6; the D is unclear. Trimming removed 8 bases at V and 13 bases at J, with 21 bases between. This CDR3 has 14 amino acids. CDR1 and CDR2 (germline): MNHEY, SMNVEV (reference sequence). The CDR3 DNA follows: TGTGCCAGCCGCCCGCGGCAGGCCCTCAGGCCCCTCCACTTT. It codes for CASRPRQALRPLHF.

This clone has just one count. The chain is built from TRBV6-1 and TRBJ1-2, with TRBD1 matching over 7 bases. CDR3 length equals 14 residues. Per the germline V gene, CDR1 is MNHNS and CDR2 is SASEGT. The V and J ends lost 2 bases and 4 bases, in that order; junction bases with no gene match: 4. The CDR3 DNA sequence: TGTGCCAGCAGTGAAAGGGGGACAGTCTATGGCTACACCTTC. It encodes CASSERGTVYGYTF.

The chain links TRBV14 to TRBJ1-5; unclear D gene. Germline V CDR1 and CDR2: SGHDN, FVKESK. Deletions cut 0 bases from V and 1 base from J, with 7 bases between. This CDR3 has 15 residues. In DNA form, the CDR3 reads TGTGCCAGCAGCCAAGATCGGGTGAGCAATCAGCCCCAGCATTTT. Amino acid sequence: CASSQDRVSNQPQHF.

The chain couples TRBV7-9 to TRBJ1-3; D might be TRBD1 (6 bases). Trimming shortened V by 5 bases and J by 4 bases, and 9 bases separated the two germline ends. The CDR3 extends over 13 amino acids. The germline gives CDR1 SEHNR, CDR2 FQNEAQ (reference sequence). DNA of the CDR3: TGTGCCAGCAGCCCCAGGGGAGGAAACACCATATATTTT. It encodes CASSPRGGNTIYF.

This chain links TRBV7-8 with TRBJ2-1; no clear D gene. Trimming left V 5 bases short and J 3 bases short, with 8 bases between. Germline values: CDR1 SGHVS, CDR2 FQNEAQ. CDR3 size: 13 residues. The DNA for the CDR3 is TGTGCCAGCAGCCCCACGTTCTACAATGAGCAGTTCTTC. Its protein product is CASSPTFYNEQFF.

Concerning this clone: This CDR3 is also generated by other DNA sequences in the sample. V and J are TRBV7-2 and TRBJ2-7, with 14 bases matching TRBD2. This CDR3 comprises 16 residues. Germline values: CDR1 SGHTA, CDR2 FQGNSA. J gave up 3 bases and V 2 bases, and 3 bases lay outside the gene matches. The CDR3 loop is CASSLLGLAGGYEQYF. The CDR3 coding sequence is TGTGCCAGCAGCTTACTAGGACTAGCGGGGGGCTACGAGCAGTACTTC.

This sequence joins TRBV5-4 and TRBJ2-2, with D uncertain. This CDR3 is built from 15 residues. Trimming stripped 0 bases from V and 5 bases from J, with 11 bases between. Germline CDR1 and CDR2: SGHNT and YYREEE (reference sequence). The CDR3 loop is CASSLAGLRTGELFF. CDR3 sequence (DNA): TGTGCCAGCAGCTTGGCTGGGTTGCGGACCGGGGAGCTGTTTTTT.

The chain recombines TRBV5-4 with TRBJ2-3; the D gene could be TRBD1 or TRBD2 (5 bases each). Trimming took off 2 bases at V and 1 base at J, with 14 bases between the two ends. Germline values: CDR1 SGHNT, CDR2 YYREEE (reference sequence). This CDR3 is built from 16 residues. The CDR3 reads CASSFFQGEGTDTQYF. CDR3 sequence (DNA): TGTGCCAGCAGCTTCTTCCAGGGAGAGGGCACAGATACGCAGTATTTT.

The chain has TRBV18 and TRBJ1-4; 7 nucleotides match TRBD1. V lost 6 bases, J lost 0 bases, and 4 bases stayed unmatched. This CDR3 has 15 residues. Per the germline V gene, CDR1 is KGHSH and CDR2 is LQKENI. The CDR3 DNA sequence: TGTGCCAGCTCGTCTACAGGGGCAACTAATGAAAAACTGTTTTTT. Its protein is CASSSTGATNEKLFF.

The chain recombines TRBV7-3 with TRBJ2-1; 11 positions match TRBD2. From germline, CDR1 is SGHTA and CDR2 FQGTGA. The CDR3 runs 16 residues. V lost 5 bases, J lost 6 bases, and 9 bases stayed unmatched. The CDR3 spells CASSPMTSGDVNEQFF. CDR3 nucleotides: TGTGCCAGCAGCCCTATGACTAGCGGGGACGTCAATGAGCAGTTCTTC. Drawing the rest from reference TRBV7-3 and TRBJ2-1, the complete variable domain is GAGVSQTPSNKVTEKGKYVELRCDPISGHTALYWYRQSLGQGPEFLIYFQGTGAADDSGLPNDRFFAVRPEGSVSTLKIQRTERGDSAVYLCASSPMTSGDVNEQFFGPGTRLTVL.